These 20 T cell receptor beta chains came from one sample sequenced in a study of shared clonotypes between healthy human individuals. Sequencing was performed with immunoSEQ multiplex PCR; in TCRdb, only in-frame clones are kept and a portion is missing. The repertoire holds around 370,000 clones, with 96% as singletons. The sequencing sample was made of memory CD8+ T cells sorted from blood. Sample subset: CD45RO+ cells pooled with CCR7-negative TemRA cells. All receptors come from a young man in good health.

The CDR3 reads CASSYGESNTEAFF. CDR3 nucleotide sequence: TGTGCCAGCAGTTACGGGGAATCGAACACTGAAGCTTTCTTT. This chain connects TRBV6-6 to TRBJ1-1; D uncertain. V shed 2 bases and J shed 1 base, with 8 bases lying between them. Germline CDR1 MNHNY, CDR2 SVGAGI (reference sequence). The CDR3 totals 14 residues.

The rearrangement links TRBV4-2 to TRBJ2-3; 11 positions agree with TRBD2. V shed 0 bases, J shed 3 bases, and the junction held 2 bases outside the gene matches. Germline lookup yields CDR1 LGHNA and CDR2 YNFKEQ. This CDR3 region has 16 residues. The CDR3 DNA reads as TGTGCCAGCAGCCAAGAACTAGCGGGAGAAACAGATACGCAGTATTTT. Translated, it gives CASSQELAGETDTQYF.

The chain uses TRBV14 and TRBJ2-2, with D maybe TRBD2 (5 bases). Germline V gene lookup returns CDR1 SGHDN and CDR2 FVKESK. The CDR3 is made up of 16 amino acids. Trimming cost V 2 bases and J 0 bases, with 10 bases left between them. The CDR3 loop reads CASSQSRGPNTGELFF. The CDR3 DNA reads as TGTGCCAGCAGCCAATCCCGCGGGCCGAACACCGGGGAGCTGTTTTTT.

The gene calls are TRBV28 and TRBJ1-2; D is possibly TRBD1 (5 bases). The ends were cut back, 2 bases at V and 0 bases at J, with 10 bases in the middle. CDR3 size: 15 residues. Germline V gives CDR1 MDHEN, CDR2 SYDVKM. CDR3 coding DNA: TGTGCCAGCAGTTTACTCGGGACGACTAACTATGGCTACACCTTC. Its translation: CASSLLGTTNYGYTF.

The J gene is TRBJ2-2, the V gene TRBV30; D is undetermined. V was cut by 0 bases and J by 2 bases, with 10 bases left in between. The CDR3 sequence is 15 residues long. Germline CDR1 and CDR2: GTSNPN and SVGIG (reference sequence). CDR3 loop: CAWSVLPDNTGELFF. The CDR3 DNA is TGTGCCTGGAGTGTACTCCCGGACAACACCGGGGAGCTGTTTTTT.

Comment on this clone: In the same sample, other DNA sequences code for this CDR3. The rearrangement uses TRBV7-9 and TRBJ2-7; D uncertain. V lost 2 bases and J lost 0, with 8 bases in between. Germline V gives CDR1 SEHNR, CDR2 FQNEAQ (reference sequence). This CDR3 is 14 amino acids long. DNA of the CDR3: TGTGCCAGCAGCTTATCGGGCAGCTCCTACGAGCAGTACTTC. This sequence encodes CASSLSGSSYEQYF.

This rearrangement joins TRBV7-9 to TRBJ2-7; 8 nucleotides line up with TRBD2. Per germline, CDR1 SEHNR and CDR2 FQNEAQ (reference sequence). The junction had 7 bases not matched to a gene; V was cut back by 5 bases and J by 4 bases. The CDR3 is 14 amino acids. CDR3 sequence (DNA): TGTGCCAGCAGCCACCCCGGGGGGGGGTACGAGCAGTACTTC. This encodes CASSHPGGGYEQYF.

To note about this clone: An end of the junction does not agree with germline; a read error may underlie this. Distinct nucleotide sequences in the sample also encode this CDR3. This chain joins TRBV5-4 and TRBJ2-3; TRBD1 might be the D (5 bases). Germline-derived CDR1 and CDR2 are SGHNT and YYREEE (reference sequence). This CDR3 contains 17 residues. In nucleotides, the CDR3 is TGCGCCAGCAGCTTGGGTTTATGGGGCAGATCCACAGATACGCAGTATTTT. Amino acids: CASSLGLWGRSTDTQYF.

V is TRBV19 and J is TRBJ2-2; D ambiguous. CDR3 length: 13 amino acids. V shed 7 bases and J shed 0 bases, with 6 bases lying between them. Germline loops: CDR1 LNHDA, CDR2 SQIVND (reference sequence). The CDR3 region is CASKKSNTGELFF. CDR3 DNA: TGTGCCAGTAAAAAATCGAACACCGGGGAGCTGTTTTTT. Together with reference TRBV19 and TRBJ2-2, the CDR3 gives the full variable domain: DGGITQSPKYLFRKEGQNVTLSCEQNLNHDAMYWYRQDPGQGLRLIYYSQIVNDFQKGDIAEGYSVSREKKESFPLTVTSAQKNPTAFYLCASKKSNTGELFFGEGSRLTVL.

This clone came up once. The V and J genes are TRBV10-3 and TRBJ2-5; no reliable D call. The V end lost 1 base, the J end lost 4 bases, and 10 bases lay between the germline ends. The length of the CDR3 is 14 residues. CDR1 and CDR2 from the germline V gene are ENHRY and SYGVKD. Here the CDR3 DNA reads TGTGCCATCAGTGAGTGGCAGTTGGGAGAGACCCAGTACTTC. The encoded protein is CAISEWQLGETQYF.

As concerns this clone: The sample carries other DNA sequences with the same CDR3. The genes are TRBV18 and TRBJ2-3; a weak D match, TRBD2 (6 bases). The CDR3 length is 14 residues. Trimming cost V 1 base and J 1 base, with 6 bases left between them. Germline CDR1 reads KGHSH; CDR2 reads LQKENI. Written as DNA, the CDR3 is TGTGCCAGCTCACCACTAGCGGGCACAGATACGCAGTATTTT. As protein: CASSPLAGTDTQYF. The variable domain in full, completed from reference TRBV18 and TRBJ2-3, reads NAGVMQNPRHLVRRRGQEARLRCSPMKGHSHVYWYRQLPEEGLKFMVYLQKENIIDESGMPKERFSAEFPKEGPSILRIQQVVRGDSAAYFCASSPLAGTDTQYFGPGTRLTVL.

The rearrangement links TRBV4-1 to TRBJ2-7; 10 nucleotides agree with TRBD1. Germline V gene sequence: CDR1 MGHRA, CDR2 YSYEKL. J lost 4 bases, V lost 2 bases, and 5 bases had no gene match. This CDR3 contains 15 residues. The CDR3 DNA follows: TGCGCCAGCAGCCAAACCCCGGGACAGGGGTACGAGCAGTACTTC. This codes for CASSQTPGQGYEQYF.

The chain has TRBV6-4 and TRBJ2-3; TRBD2 matches at 13 bases. Germline V CDR1 and CDR2: MRHNA, SNTAGT. This CDR3 has 15 amino acids. The V and J ends lost 6 bases and 5 bases, in that order; junction bases with no gene match: 5. Here the CDR3 DNA reads TGTGCCAGCAGCATAGGACTAGCGGGAGTAGATACGCAGTATTTT. Translated: CASSIGLAGVDTQYF.

The chain carries TRBV7-9 and TRBJ2-5; D may match TRBD1 or TRBD2 (7 bases each). V gave up 2 bases and J gave up 1 base, with 14 bases separating them. Germline V gene lookup returns CDR1 SEHNR and CDR2 FQNEAQ (reference sequence). The CDR3 covers 16 residues. The CDR3 nucleotides read TGTGCCAGCAGCTTATATCCAGGGGGGGTCCAAGAGACCCAGTACTTC. This sequence encodes CASSLYPGGVQETQYF.

The chain recombines TRBV7-9 with TRBJ1-5; possibly TRBD1 for D (5 bases). The germline gives CDR1 SEHNR, CDR2 FQNEAQ (reference sequence). The CDR3 has 14 amino acids. The ends were cut back, 5 bases at V and 7 bases at J, with 15 bases in the middle. CDR3 amino acids: CASSPRGEGQPQHF. CDR3 DNA sequence: TGTGCCAGCAGCCCTAGGGGTGAAGGGCAGCCCCAGCATTTT.

V gene TRBV29-1 combines with J gene TRBJ2-1; TRBD2 agrees at 13 bases. The CDR3 consists of 15 residues. Trimming removed 5 bases from V and 7 bases from J; junction bases left unmatched: 8. Germline CDR1 reads SQVTM; CDR2 reads ANQGSEA. Written as DNA, the CDR3 is TGCAGCGTTCCTCGAACTAGCGGGAGGGTGAATGAGCAGTTCTTC. It translates to CSVPRTSGRVNEQFF.

The chain couples TRBV5-1 to TRBJ2-3; weak D call: TRBD2 (7 bases). Looked up from germline, CDR1 is SGHRS and CDR2 is YFSETQ. Trimming cost V 4 bases and J 5 bases, with 14 bases left between them. The length of the CDR3 is 14 residues. CDR3 bases: TGCGCCAGCAGCGTCAACAGGGAGGGAGATACGCAGTATTTT. Encoded protein: CASSVNREGDTQYF.

J is TRBJ2-1 and V is TRBV2; maybe TRBD1 (6 bases). The germline V and J ends were trimmed by 6 bases and 6 bases, with 9 bases remaining between them. The CDR3 spans 12 residues. Germline V CDR1 and CDR2: SNHLY, FYNNEI. The chain's CDR3 is CASRRRGNEQFF. CDR3 sequence (DNA): TGTGCCAGCAGGCGCAGGGGCAATGAGCAGTTCTTC. The whole variable domain, filled in from reference TRBV2 and TRBJ2-1, reads EPEVTQTPSHQVTQMGQEVILRCVPISNHLYFYWYRQILGQKVEFLVSFYNNEISEKSEIFDDQFSVERPDGSNFTLKIRSTKLEDSAMYFCASRRRGNEQFFGPGTRLTVL.

V and J are TRBV18 and TRBJ1-1; no clear D gene. The germline gives CDR1 KGHSH, CDR2 LQKENI. This CDR3 comprises 16 residues. The V end lost 0 bases, the J end lost 1 base, and 12 bases lay between the germline ends. DNA for the CDR3: TGTGCCAGCTCACCACCTGGATGGTTCCCGAACACTGAAGCTTTCTTT. It is translated as CASSPPGWFPNTEAFF.

V gene TRBV7-9 combines with J gene TRBJ2-1, with D perhaps matching TRBD2 (5 bases). Germline lookup yields CDR1 SEHNR and CDR2 FQNEAQ (reference sequence). CDR3 size: 15 residues. V was trimmed by 4 bases and J by 7 bases, leaving 17 bases between them. In DNA form, the CDR3 reads TGTGCCAGCAGCTCCCTAGCTCGGACTGAGAATGAGCAGTTCTTC. This translates into CASSSLARTENEQFF.